This TCR beta chain was sequenced during a study of Ad26.COV2.S vaccination and SARS-CoV-2 variants. Study outcomes and limitations: Spike-specific TCR breadth in vaccine recipients exceeded that seen in placebo recipients. Total T cell responses were possibly underestimated by TCR breadth and depth analyses.

The protocol was immunoSEQ multiplex PCR, while the TCRdb copy is restricted to in-frame clones and leaves out a portion. The table lists roughly 320,000 clones, around 86% of them singletons. A note on this clone: What it recognizes is unknown.

The germline V gene has CDR1 SGDLS and CDR2 YYNGEE. V gave up 0 bases and J gave up 7 bases, with 14 bases separating them. The CDR3 is 14 residues long. Specified treatment: some 20 received Ad26.COV2.S at low or high dose, single or two shots; five or six received placebo; per-sample allocation not given. Following the first vaccine or placebo injection, samples were taken on day 63. This person who donated was an adult of 18-55 years in Boston. This material consisted of peripheral blood, taken in a trial of Ad26.COV2.S vaccine versus placebo. V and J are TRBV9 and TRBJ2-7; D is undetermined. This TCR derives from a person between 18 and 59 years old who received the Ad26.COV2.S COVID-19 vaccine or a placebo. Here the CDR3 reads CASSVGSTLWEQYF. CDR3 nucleotide sequence: TGTGCCAGCAGCGTAGGCTCGACCTTATGGGAGCAGTACTTC.